These T cell receptor beta chains were read from a single sample in a study of control samples from healthy donors and cancer patients. Assay: immunoSEQ multiplex PCR; the TCRdb copy retains only in-frame clones and omits some. The sample lists some 100,000 clones; about 86% were seen once. The specimen was blood. All receptors derive from a woman aged 45-59 years in good health. CDR3s include the opening cysteine and the closing phenylalanine or tryptophan. The order of the fields is V gene, D gene, clone size, J gene, CDR3 protein, CDR3 DNA. D genes are given only for firm matches. The listing skips clone size in some rows; elsewhere it reads once, few, many or a size class.

TRBV7-8	NA	NA	TRBJ2-1	CASSRDGGQPPFF	TGTGCCAGCAGCCGCGACGGGGGACAGCCGCCTTTCTTC
TRBV28	NA	NA	TRBJ1-2	CASTPGGRAYGYTF	TGTGCCAGCACCCCGGGGGGCAGAGCGTATGGCTACACCTTC
TRBV6-1	TRBD2	NA	TRBJ2-3	CASSETSGGTDTQYF	TGTGCCAGCAGTGAGACTAGCGGGGGCACAGATACGCAGTATTTT
TRBV7-2	TRBD2	NA	TRBJ2-7	CASSLALASGAYEQYF	TGTGCCAGCAGCTTAGCGCTGGCTAGCGGGGCCTACGAGCAGTACTTC
TRBV9	NA	NA	TRBJ2-5	CASSKQGLETQYF	TGTGCCAGCAGCAAACAGGGTCTTGAGACCCAGTACTTC
TRBV6-6	NA	few	TRBJ2-3	CASSYGSLTGDTQYF	TGTGCCAGCAGTTATGGCAGCCTCACGGGAGATACGCAGTATTTT
TRBV29-1	NA	NA	TRBJ1-1	CSVSTGRGTEAFF	TGCAGCGTCTCGACAGGCCGCGGCACTGAAGCTTTCTTT
TRBV2	NA	NA	TRBJ2-5	CASKGQQGMETQYF	TGTGCCAGCAAAGGGCAGCAGGGGATGGAGACCCAGTACTTC
TRBV6-5	NA	NA	TRBJ2-1	CASSYRDPSYNEQFF	TGTGCCAGCAGTTACCGGGACCCCTCCTACAATGAGCAGTTCTTC
TRBV15	NA	NA	TRBJ1-2	CATSRDSSGYSNYGYTF	TGTGCCACCAGCAGAGATAGTAGTGGGTATAGCAACTATGGCTACACCTTC
TRBV7-2	NA	NA	TRBJ2-5	CASKDRGGTGGHSETQYF	TGTGCCAGCAAAGACAGGGGGGGTACGGGGGGGCATTCTGAGACCCAGTACTTC
TRBV14	NA	NA	TRBJ2-3	CASSRAGDGDTQYF	TGTGCCAGCAGCCGGGCAGGGGATGGAGATACGCAGTATTTT
TRBV7-9	TRBD1	NA	TRBJ2-1	CASSRTGDEQFF	TGTGCCAGCAGCCGGACAGGGGATGAGCAGTTCTTC
TRBV2	TRBD1	NA	TRBJ1-1	CASRIDRDTEAFF	TGTGCCAGCAGAATAGACAGGGATACTGAAGCTTTCTTT